The text below deals with one T cell receptor (beta chain). The assay was immunoSEQ multiplex PCR, and TCRdb's table has in-frame clones only and misses some. This sample yields about 300,000 clones, of which about nine tenths are seen a single time; 10% belongs to the top ten. Study members were between about 18 and 100 years old and lived in fewer than 30 US regions. V lost 7 bases, J lost 2 bases, and 5 bases stayed unmatched. The CDR3 runs 15 residues. CDR1 SGHRS and CDR2 YFSETQ come from the germline V gene. These data belong to a study of blood T cell repertoires in COVID-19. Sequencing input: PBMCs or T cells enriched from blood (not recorded which). The rearrangement joins TRBV5-1 to TRBJ2-2; 10 bases align to TRBD1. The sequence was obtained from a woman aged 18-30 years who had recovered from COVID-19. The CDR3 sequence is CASFGTGDNTGELFF. As DNA, the CDR3 is TGCGCCAGCTTTGGGACAGGGGATAACACCGGGGAGCTGTTTTTT.